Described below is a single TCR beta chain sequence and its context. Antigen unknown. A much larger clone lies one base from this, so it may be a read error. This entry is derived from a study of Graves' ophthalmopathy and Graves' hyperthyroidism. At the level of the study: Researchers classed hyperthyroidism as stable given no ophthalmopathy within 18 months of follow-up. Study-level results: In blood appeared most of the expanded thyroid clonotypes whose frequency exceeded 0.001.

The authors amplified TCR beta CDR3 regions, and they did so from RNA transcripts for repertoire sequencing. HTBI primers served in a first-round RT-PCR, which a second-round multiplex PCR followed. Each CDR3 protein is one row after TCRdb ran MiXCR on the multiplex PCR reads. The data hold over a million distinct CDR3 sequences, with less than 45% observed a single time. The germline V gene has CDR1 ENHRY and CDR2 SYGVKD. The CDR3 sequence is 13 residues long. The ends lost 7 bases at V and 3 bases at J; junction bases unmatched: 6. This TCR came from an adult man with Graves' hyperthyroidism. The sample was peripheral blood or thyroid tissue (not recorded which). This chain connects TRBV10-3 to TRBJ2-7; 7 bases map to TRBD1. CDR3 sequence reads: CAITGGSNYEQYF. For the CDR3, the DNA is TGTGCCATCACAGGGGGTTCTAACTACGAGCAGTACTTC.